The following is a T cell receptor beta chain sequence with its context. The antigen is unknown. The entry originates in a study of T cell responses to AZD1222 COVID-19 vaccine. Study-wide findings and caveats: Every sample of the repertoires postdated the peak T cell response. Only a handful of AZD1222 recipients tested seropositive at baseline. Unmutated variant regions are reportedly the target of nearly half of TCRs that are spike-specific. Females outnumbered males among donors, who were mostly white British; clonal diversity was possibly underestimated.

The germline CDR1 and CDR2 sequences are LNHNV and YYDKDF (reference sequence). After removal of 1 base from V and 4 bases from J, the junction contained 1 base not matched to a gene. CDR3 length equals 16 residues. Data came from immunoSEQ multiplex PCR; TCRdb stores just in-frame clones and leaves some out. The sample contains 100,000 to 130,000 clones, over 80% of which appear only once. Here the sequenced sample was peripheral blood, taken 28 days after the second AZD1222 dose. This TCR was recovered from an adult who received the AZD1222 COVID-19 vaccine. V usage is TRBV15 and J usage is TRBJ2-2; 12 positions agree with TRBD2. The CDR3 is CATSRGTSGATGELFF. In DNA, the CDR3 is TGTGCCACCAGCAGAGGGACTAGCGGGGCCACCGGGGAGCTGTTTTTT.